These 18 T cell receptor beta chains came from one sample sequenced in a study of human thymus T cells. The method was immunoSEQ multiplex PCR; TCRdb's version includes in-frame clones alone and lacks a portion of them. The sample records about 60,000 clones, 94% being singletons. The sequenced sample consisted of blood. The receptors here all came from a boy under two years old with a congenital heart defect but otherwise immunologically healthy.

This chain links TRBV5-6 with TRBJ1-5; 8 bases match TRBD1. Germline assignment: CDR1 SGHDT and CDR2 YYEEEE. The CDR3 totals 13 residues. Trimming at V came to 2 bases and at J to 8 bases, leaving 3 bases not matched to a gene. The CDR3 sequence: CASSFQGAEPQHF. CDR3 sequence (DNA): TGTGCCAGCAGCTTCCAGGGGGCTGAGCCCCAGCATTTT.

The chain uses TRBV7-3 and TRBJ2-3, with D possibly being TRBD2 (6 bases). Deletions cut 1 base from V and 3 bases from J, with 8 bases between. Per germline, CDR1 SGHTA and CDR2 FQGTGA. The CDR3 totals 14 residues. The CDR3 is CASSLNGGTDTQYF. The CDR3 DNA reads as TGTGCCAGCAGCTTAAACGGGGGTACAGATACGCAGTATTTT.

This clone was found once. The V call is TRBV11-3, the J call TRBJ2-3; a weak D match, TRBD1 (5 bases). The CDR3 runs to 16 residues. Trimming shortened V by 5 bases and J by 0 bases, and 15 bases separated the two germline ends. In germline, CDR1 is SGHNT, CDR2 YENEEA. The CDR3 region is CASSKALQGSTDTQYF. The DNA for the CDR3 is TGTGCCAGCAGCAAAGCTTTGCAGGGAAGCACAGATACGCAGTATTTT.

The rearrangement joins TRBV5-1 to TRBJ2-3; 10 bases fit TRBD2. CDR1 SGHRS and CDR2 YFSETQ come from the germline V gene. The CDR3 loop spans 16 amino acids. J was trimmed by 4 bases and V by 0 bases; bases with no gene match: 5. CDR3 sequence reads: CASSLALAGVADTQYF. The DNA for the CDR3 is TGCGCCAGCAGCTTGGCCCTAGCGGGAGTGGCAGATACGCAGTATTTT. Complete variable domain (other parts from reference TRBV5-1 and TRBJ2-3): KAGVTQTPRYLIKTRGQQVTLSCSPISGHRSVSWYQQTPGQGLQFLFEYFSETQRNKGNFPGRFSGRQFSNSRSEMNVSTLELGDSALYLCASSLALAGVADTQYFGPGTRLTVL.

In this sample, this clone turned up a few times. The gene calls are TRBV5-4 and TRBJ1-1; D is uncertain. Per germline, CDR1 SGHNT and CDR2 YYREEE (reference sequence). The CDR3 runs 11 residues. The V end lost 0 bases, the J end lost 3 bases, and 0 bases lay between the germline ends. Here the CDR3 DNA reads TGTGCCAGCAGCTTGGACACTGAAGCTTTCTTT. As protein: CASSLDTEAFF. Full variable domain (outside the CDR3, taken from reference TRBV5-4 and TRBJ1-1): ETGVTQSPTHLIKTRGQQVTLRCSSQSGHNTVSWYQQALGQGPQFIFQYYREEENGRGNFPPRFSGLQFPNYSSELNVNALELDDSALYLCASSLDTEAFFGQGTRLTVV.

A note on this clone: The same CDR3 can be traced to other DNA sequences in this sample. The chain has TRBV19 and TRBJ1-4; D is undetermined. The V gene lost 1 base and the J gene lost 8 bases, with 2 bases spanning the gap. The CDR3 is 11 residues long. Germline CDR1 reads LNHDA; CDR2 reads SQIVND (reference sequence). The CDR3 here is CASSIGEKLFF. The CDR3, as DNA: TGTGCCAGTAGTATAGGGGAAAAACTGTTTTTT.

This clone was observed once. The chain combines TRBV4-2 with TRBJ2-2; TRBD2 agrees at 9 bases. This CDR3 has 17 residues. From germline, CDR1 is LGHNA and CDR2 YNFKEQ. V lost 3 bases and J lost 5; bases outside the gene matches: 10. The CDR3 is CASSQVPGLAKTGELFF. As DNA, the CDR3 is TGTGCCAGCAGCCAGGTTCCGGGACTAGCTAAAACCGGGGAGCTGTTTTTT.

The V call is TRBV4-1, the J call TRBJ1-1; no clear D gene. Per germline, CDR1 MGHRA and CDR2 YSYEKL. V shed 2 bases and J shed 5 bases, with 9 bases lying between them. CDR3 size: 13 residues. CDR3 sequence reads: CASSQRRKTEAFF. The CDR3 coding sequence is TGCGCCAGCAGCCAAAGGCGGAAGACTGAAGCTTTCTTT.

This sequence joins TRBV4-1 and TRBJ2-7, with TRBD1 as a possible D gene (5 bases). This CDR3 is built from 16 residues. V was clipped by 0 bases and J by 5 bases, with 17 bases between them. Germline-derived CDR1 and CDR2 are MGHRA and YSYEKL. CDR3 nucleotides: TGCGCCAGCAGCCAAGATACGGACATGGGGCAGGACGAGCAGTACTTC. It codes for CASSQDTDMGQDEQYF.

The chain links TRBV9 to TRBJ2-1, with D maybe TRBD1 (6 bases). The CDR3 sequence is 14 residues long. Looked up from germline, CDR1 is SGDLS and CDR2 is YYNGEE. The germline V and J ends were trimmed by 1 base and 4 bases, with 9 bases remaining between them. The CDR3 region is CASSVRTGYNEQFF. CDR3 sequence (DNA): TGTGCCAGCAGCGTAAGAACAGGGTACAATGAGCAGTTCTTC.

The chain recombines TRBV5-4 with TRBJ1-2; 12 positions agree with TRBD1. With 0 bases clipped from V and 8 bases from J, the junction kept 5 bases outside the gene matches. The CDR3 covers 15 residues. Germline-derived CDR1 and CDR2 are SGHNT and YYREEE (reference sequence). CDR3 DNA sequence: TGTGCCAGCAGCTTGGTTCGGGACAGGGGGCAAGGCTACACCTTC. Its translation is CASSLVRDRGQGYTF.

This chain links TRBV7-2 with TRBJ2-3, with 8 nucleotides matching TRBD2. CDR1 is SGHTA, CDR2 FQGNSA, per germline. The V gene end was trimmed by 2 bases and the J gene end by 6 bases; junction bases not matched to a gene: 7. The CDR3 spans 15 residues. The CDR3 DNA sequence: TGTGCCAGCAGCTTAACCGGGGGGGCCGTGGATACGCAGTATTTT. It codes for CASSLTGGAVDTQYF.

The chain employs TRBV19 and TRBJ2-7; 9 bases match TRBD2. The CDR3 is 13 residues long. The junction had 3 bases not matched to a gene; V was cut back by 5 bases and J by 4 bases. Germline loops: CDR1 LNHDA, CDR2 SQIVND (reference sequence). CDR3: CASSWAGGYEQYF. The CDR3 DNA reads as TGTGCCAGTAGTTGGGCGGGAGGGTACGAGCAGTACTTC.

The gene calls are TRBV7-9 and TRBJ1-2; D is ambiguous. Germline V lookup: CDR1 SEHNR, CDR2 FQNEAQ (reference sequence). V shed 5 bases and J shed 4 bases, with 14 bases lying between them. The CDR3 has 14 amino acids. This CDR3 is CASSVDLSGYGYTF. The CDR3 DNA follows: TGTGCCAGCAGCGTCGACCTGAGTGGCTATGGCTACACCTTC.

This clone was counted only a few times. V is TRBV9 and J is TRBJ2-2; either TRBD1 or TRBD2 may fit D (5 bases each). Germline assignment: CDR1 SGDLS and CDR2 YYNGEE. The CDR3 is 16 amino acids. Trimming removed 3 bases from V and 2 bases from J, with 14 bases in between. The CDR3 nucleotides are TGTGCCAGCAGCGCCCCTGGGGGAGCAAACACCGGGGAGCTGTTTTTT. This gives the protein CASSAPGGANTGELFF.

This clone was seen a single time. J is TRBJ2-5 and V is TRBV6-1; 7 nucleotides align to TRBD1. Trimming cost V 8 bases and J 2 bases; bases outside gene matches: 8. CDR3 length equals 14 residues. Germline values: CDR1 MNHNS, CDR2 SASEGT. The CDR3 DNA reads TGTGCCAGCCAGGGACAGCCCGAACAAGAGACCCAGTACTTC. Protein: CASQGQPEQETQYF.

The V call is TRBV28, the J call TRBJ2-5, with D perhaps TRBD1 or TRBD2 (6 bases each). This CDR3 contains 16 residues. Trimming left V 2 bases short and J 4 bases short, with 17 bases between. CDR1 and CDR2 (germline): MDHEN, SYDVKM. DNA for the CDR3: TGTGCCAGCAGTTTAGGGACTCCCGACAGGTTAGAGACCCAGTACTTC. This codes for CASSLGTPDRLETQYF.

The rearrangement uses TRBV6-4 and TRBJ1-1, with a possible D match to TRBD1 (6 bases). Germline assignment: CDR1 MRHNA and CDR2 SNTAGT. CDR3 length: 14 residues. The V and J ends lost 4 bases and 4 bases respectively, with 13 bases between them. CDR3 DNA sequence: TGTGCCAGCAGTGTACAGGGTGGGGGCACTGAAGCTTTCTTT. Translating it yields CASSVQGGGTEAFF.